A selection of T cell receptor beta chains follows, all from one sample in a study of T cell responses to AZD1222 COVID-19 vaccine. Only in-frame clones appear in the TCRdb table, and some are missing; sequencing was by immunoSEQ multiplex PCR. The table shows roughly 120,000 clones, with approximately 92% occurring only once. The source was peripheral blood, collected on day 0 of AZD1222 vaccination. The source is an adult in good health. Each CDR3 is given with its conserved first and last residue. The D gene is left open where the match is weak. Clone sizes are given selectively: once, few, many, or a class where the clone is expanded.

size: NA
length: 13
V: TRBV10-2
D: NA
J: TRBJ1-2
DNA: TGCGCCAGCAGCCCGACTGACGGCGAGGGCTACACCTTC
CDR3: CASSPTDGEGYTF

size: NA
length: 17
V: TRBV6-6
D: TRBD1
J: TRBJ1-4
DNA: TGTGCCAGCAGTCGATGGACAGGGAGTGCAACTAATGAAAAACTGTTTTTT
CDR3: CASSRWTGSATNEKLFF

size: NA
length: 14
V: TRBV6-2/TRBV6-3
D: TRBD2
J: TRBJ2-7
DNA: TGTGCCAGCAGTTCCGGGGGGGCTCCCTACGAGCAGTACTTC
CDR3: CASSSGGAPYEQYF

size: NA
length: 15
V: TRBV9
D: TRBD2
J: TRBJ2-5
DNA: TGTGCCAGCAGCGGGCTAGCGGGAGGGGGGGAGACCCAGTACTTC
CDR3: CASSGLAGGGETQYF

size: NA
length: 14
V: TRBV6-6
D: NA
J: TRBJ2-3
DNA: TGTGCCAGCAGTTACTCGGGCCTCACAGATACGCAGTATTTT
CDR3: CASSYSGLTDTQYF

size: once
length: 14
V: TRBV6-2/TRBV6-3
D: TRBD2
J: TRBJ2-5
DNA: TGTGCCAGCAGTTTCACTAGCGGGAGTGAGACCCAGTACTTC
CDR3: CASSFTSGSETQYF

size: NA
length: 16
V: TRBV9
D: NA
J: TRBJ2-7
DNA: TGTGCCAGCAGCGTAGACGGACTTGGTGGCACCTACGAGCAGTACTTC
CDR3: CASSVDGLGGTYEQYF

size: once
length: 14
V: TRBV5-8
D: NA
J: TRBJ1-5
DNA: TGTGCCAGCCTCTCAGGCAGTGGCAATCAGCCCCAGCATTTT
CDR3: CASLSGSGNQPQHF

size: NA
length: 13
V: TRBV7-2
D: NA
J: TRBJ1-3
DNA: TGTGCCAGCAGTTCAAAGCCCGGAAACACCATATATTTT
CDR3: CASSSKPGNTIYF

size: NA
length: 14
V: TRBV6-5
D: TRBD2
J: TRBJ2-7
DNA: TGTGCCAGCAGCCTGGGGCGGGAGGGCGGCGAGCAGTACTTC
CDR3: CASSLGREGGEQYF

size: once
length: 10
V: TRBV19
D: NA
J: TRBJ1-1
DNA: TGTGCCAGTAGATACACTGAAGCTTTCTTT
CDR3: CASRYTEAFF

size: NA
length: 15
V: TRBV7-2
D: NA
J: TRBJ1-5
DNA: TGTGCCAGCAGCTTCGGCAGGGGAGGCAATCAGCCCCAGCATTTT
CDR3: CASSFGRGGNQPQHF

size: NA
length: 17
V: TRBV5-5
D: TRBD1
J: TRBJ2-3
DNA: TGTGCCAGCAGCTCGATCAGACAGGGGGGTAGCACAGATACGCAGTATTTT
CDR3: CASSSIRQGGSTDTQYF

size: NA
length: 13
V: TRBV13
D: NA
J: TRBJ2-2
DNA: TGTGCCAGCAGCCACAGGGAGACCGGGGAGCTGTTTTTT
CDR3: CASSHRETGELFF

size: NA
length: 15
V: TRBV5-1
D: NA
J: TRBJ1-1
DNA: TGCGCCAGCAGCTTGTCAGGGGAGGTTAACACTGAAGCTTTCTTT
CDR3: CASSLSGEVNTEAFF

size: NA
length: 15
V: TRBV7-8
D: TRBD2
J: TRBJ2-5
DNA: TGTGCCAGCACCCGGGGACTAGGTGGTCCGGAGACCCAGTACTTC
CDR3: CASTRGLGGPETQYF

size: NA
length: 15
V: TRBV7-2
D: NA
J: TRBJ1-6
DNA: TGTGCCAGCAGCTTAGGGGGGAGCCTTTCATCATCCCTCCACTTT
CDR3: CASSLGGSLSSSLHF

size: NA
length: 14
V: TRBV21-1
D: NA
J: TRBJ2-7
DNA: TGTGCCCCCCTTGGACAGGCCCAAGCCAACGAGCAGTACTTC
CDR3: CAPLGQAQANEQYF

size: NA
length: 16
V: TRBV7-2
D: NA
J: TRBJ2-7
DNA: TGTGCCAGCAGCCTTAAGGACAGCGTAGTATACTACGAGCAGTACTTC
CDR3: CASSLKDSVVYYEQYF

size: NA
length: 15
V: TRBV6-5
D: NA
J: TRBJ2-1
DNA: TGTGCCAGCAGCCCAGCGCGGGACAGATACAATGAGCAGTTCTTC
CDR3: CASSPARDRYNEQFF

size: NA
length: 15
V: TRBV3-1/TRBV3-2
D: NA
J: TRBJ1-1
DNA: TGTGCCAGCAGCCAAGTGGAGGGAGGGAACACTGAAGCTTTCTTT
CDR3: CASSQVEGGNTEAFF

size: few
length: 14
V: TRBV7-2
D: NA
J: TRBJ2-5
DNA: TGTGCCAGCACCCTCGAAGGGTCCCAAGAGACCCAGTACTTC
CDR3: CASTLEGSQETQYF

size: NA
length: 16
V: TRBV13
D: NA
J: TRBJ2-6
DNA: TGTGCCAGCAGCTCCACTTGGGGGAGTAGCGCCAACGTCCTGACTTTC
CDR3: CASSSTWGSSANVLTF

size: NA
length: 13
V: TRBV4-3
D: NA
J: TRBJ1-5
DNA: TGCGCCAGCAGCCAAGATAGGTATCAGCCCCAGCATTTT
CDR3: CASSQDRYQPQHF

size: NA
length: 13
V: TRBV24-1
D: NA
J: TRBJ2-5
DNA: TGTGCCACCTGCAGGGGGGGCGAAGAGACCCAGTACTTC
CDR3: CATCRGGEETQYF

size: NA
length: 17
V: TRBV2
D: TRBD1
J: TRBJ2-6
DNA: TGTGCCAGCAGGGGGTCCCGGGACAGGGCTGGGGCCAACGTCCTGACTTTC
CDR3: CASRGSRDRAGANVLTF

size: NA
length: 15
V: TRBV7-6
D: NA
J: TRBJ2-7
DNA: TGTGCCAGCAGCTTTGGACGATCCAGGGAATCCGAGCAGTACTTC
CDR3: CASSFGRSRESEQYF

size: NA
length: 15
V: TRBV6-5
D: NA
J: TRBJ1-5
DNA: TGTGCCAGCCGAGGTGGGGGGACGAGCAATCAGCCCCAGCATTTT
CDR3: CASRGGGTSNQPQHF

size: NA
length: 16
V: TRBV6-2/TRBV6-3
D: TRBD1
J: TRBJ2-6
DNA: TGTGCCAGCAGTTACACAGGGGGCTCTGGGGCCAACGTCCTGACTTTC
CDR3: CASSYTGGSGANVLTF

size: NA
length: 13
V: TRBV9
D: NA
J: TRBJ1-2
DNA: TGTGCCAGCAGGACGGGGGAGAACTATGGCTACACCTTC
CDR3: CASRTGENYGYTF

size: NA
length: 17
V: TRBV6-2/TRBV6-3
D: NA
J: TRBJ1-5
DNA: TGTGCCAGCAGTTTGATCCCCCGGCGGGATAGCAATCAGCCCCAGCATTTT
CDR3: CASSLIPRRDSNQPQHF

size: NA
length: 14
V: TRBV7-2
D: TRBD1
J: TRBJ1-1
DNA: TGTGCCAGCAGCTTCGGGACAGGGGACACTGAAGCTTTCTTT
CDR3: CASSFGTGDTEAFF

size: once
length: 16
V: TRBV5-8
D: NA
J: TRBJ1-5
DNA: TGTGCCAGCAGCTGGCTACCAGTTACCAGCAATCAGCCCCAGCATTTT
CDR3: CASSWLPVTSNQPQHF

size: NA
length: 11
V: TRBV19
D: NA
J: TRBJ1-1
DNA: TGTGCCATTTTGACGGATACTGAAGCTTTCTTT
CDR3: CAILTDTEAFF

size: NA
length: 13
V: TRBV19
D: NA
J: TRBJ1-2
DNA: TGTGCCAGTAGTGGTGTCAGTAACTATGGCTACACCTTC
CDR3: CASSGVSNYGYTF

size: NA
length: 13
V: TRBV7-2
D: TRBD1
J: TRBJ2-7
DNA: TGTGCCAGCAGCTTAGGGACAGGGCGCGAGCAGTACTTC
CDR3: CASSLGTGREQYF

size: NA
length: 22
V: TRBV6-6
D: TRBD1
J: TRBJ1-5
DNA: TGTGCCAGCAGCTACCTCAATTCTGGACAGGGGGTAAGGTGGAGAAGCAATCAGCCCCAGCATTTT
CDR3: CASSYLNSGQGVRWRSNQPQHF

size: NA
length: 13
V: TRBV6-5
D: NA
J: TRBJ2-7
DNA: TGTGCCAGCAGTTACGGCTTCTCCTACGAGCAGTACTTC
CDR3: CASSYGFSYEQYF

size: NA
length: 12
V: TRBV9
D: NA
J: TRBJ2-7
DNA: TGTGCCAGCAGCGTAGAGAGGAGCGAGCAGTACTTC
CDR3: CASSVERSEQYF

size: NA
length: 15
V: TRBV9
D: TRBD2
J: TRBJ2-1
DNA: TGTGCCAGCAGCGTAGCTAGCGGGGGGGCTTATGAGCAGTTCTTC
CDR3: CASSVASGGAYEQFF

size: NA
length: 14
V: TRBV5-1
D: NA
J: TRBJ1-2
DNA: TGCGCCAGCAGCTTGACAGGGATGGCGATCGGCTACACCTTC
CDR3: CASSLTGMAIGYTF

size: NA
length: 14
V: TRBV19
D: NA
J: TRBJ1-3
DNA: TGTGCCAGTAAACTAACAGGGTCTGGAAACACCATATATTTT
CDR3: CASKLTGSGNTIYF

size: NA
length: 15
V: TRBV19
D: NA
J: TRBJ1-5
DNA: TGTGCCAGTCGACCCGTGTTAGGGGAATATCAGCCCCAGCATTTT
CDR3: CASRPVLGEYQPQHF

size: NA
length: 15
V: TRBV25-1
D: TRBD1
J: TRBJ1-4
DNA: TGTGCCAGCAGTACCCCCGGGACAGGGCATGAAAAACTGTTTTTT
CDR3: CASSTPGTGHEKLFF

size: NA
length: 12
V: TRBV28
D: NA
J: TRBJ2-1
DNA: TGTGCCAGCAGCCGGAGTAGTTTTGAGCAGTTCTTC
CDR3: CASSRSSFEQFF

size: NA
length: 14
V: TRBV3-1/TRBV3-2
D: NA
J: TRBJ1-1
DNA: TGTGCCAGCAGCCCTTCAGCCCGAGGTACTGAAGCTTTCTTT
CDR3: CASSPSARGTEAFF

size: NA
length: 16
V: TRBV7-9
D: TRBD2
J: TRBJ2-2
DNA: TGTGCCAGCAGCCCGAGGACTAGCGGGGTCACCGGGGAGCTGTTTTTT
CDR3: CASSPRTSGVTGELFF

size: NA
length: 11
V: TRBV13
D: NA
J: TRBJ2-1
DNA: TGTGCCAGCAGCAGGGACAATGAGCAGTTCTTC
CDR3: CASSRDNEQFF